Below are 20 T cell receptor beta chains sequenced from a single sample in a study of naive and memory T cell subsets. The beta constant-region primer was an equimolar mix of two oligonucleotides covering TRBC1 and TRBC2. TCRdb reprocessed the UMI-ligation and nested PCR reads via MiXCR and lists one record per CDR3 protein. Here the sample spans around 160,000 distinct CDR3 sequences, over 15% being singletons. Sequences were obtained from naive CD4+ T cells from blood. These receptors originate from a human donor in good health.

CDR3 in amino acids: CASTRDRGLYEQYF. DNA of the CDR3: TGTGCCAGCACCCGGGACAGGGGTCTTTACGAGCAGTACTTC. The chain recombines TRBV12-3 or TRBV12-4 with TRBJ2-7; 10 bases line up with TRBD1. The CDR3 spans 14 residues. The ends lost 7 bases at V and 4 bases at J; junction bases unmatched: 7.

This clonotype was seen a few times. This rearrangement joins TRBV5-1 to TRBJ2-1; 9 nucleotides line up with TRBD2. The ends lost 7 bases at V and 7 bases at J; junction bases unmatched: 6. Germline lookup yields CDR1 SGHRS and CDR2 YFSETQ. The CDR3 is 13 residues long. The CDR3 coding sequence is TGCGCCAGCTGGCGGGAGGGAGGGAATGAGCAGTTCTTC. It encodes CASWREGGNEQFF. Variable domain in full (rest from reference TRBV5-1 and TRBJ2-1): KAGVTQTPRYLIKTRGQQVTLSCSPISGHRSVSWYQQTPGQGLQFLFEYFSETQRNKGNFPGRFSGRQFSNSRSEMNVSTLELGDSALYLCASWREGGNEQFFGPGTRLTVL.

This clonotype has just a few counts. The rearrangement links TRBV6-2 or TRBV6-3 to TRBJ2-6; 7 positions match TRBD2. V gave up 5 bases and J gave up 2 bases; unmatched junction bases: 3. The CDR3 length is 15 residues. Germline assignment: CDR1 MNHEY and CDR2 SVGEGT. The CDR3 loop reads CASSIRGAGANVLTF. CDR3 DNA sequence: TGTGCCAGCAGTATCCGGGGGGCTGGGGCCAACGTCCTGACTTTC.

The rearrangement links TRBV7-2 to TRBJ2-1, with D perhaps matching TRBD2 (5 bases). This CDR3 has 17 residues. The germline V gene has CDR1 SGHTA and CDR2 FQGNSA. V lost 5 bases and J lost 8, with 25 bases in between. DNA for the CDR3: TGTGCCAGCAGCCGTTGGGCAGTCGGGGTTTTCCGCGATGAGCAGTTCTTC. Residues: CASSRWAVGVFRDEQFF.

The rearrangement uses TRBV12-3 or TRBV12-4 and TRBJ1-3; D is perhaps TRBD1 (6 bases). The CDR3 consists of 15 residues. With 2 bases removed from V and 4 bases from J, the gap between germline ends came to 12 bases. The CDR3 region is CASSLMQGRGNTIYF. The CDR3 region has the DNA TGTGCCAGCAGTTTAATGCAGGGGAGAGGAAACACCATATATTTT.

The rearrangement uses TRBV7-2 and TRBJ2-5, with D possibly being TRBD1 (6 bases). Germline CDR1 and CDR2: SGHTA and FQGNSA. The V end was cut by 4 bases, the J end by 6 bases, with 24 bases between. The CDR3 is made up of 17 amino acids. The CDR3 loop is CASSSNYRRQAAQTQYF. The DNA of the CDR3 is TGTGCCAGCAGCTCCAATTACCGAAGACAGGCGGCTCAGACCCAGTACTTC.

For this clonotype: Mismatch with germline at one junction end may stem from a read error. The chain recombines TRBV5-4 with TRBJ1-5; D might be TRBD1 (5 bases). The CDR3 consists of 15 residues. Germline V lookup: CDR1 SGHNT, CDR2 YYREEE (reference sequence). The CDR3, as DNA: TGTGCCAGCAGATTGGGGGTGGAGGAGAATCAGCCCCAGCATTTT. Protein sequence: CASRLGVEENQPQHF.

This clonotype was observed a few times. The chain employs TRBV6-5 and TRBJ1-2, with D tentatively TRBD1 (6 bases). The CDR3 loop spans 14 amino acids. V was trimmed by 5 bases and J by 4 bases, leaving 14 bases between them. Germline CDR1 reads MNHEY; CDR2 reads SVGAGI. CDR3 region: CASSEARGVYGYTF. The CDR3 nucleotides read TGTGCCAGCAGTGAGGCCAGGGGAGTCTATGGCTACACCTTC.

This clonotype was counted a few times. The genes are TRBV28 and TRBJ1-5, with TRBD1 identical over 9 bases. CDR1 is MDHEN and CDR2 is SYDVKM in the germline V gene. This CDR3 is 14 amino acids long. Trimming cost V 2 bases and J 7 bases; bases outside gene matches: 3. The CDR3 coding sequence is TGTGCCAGCAGTTTAGGGACAGGGAGCCAGCCCCAGCATTTT. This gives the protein CASSLGTGSQPQHF.

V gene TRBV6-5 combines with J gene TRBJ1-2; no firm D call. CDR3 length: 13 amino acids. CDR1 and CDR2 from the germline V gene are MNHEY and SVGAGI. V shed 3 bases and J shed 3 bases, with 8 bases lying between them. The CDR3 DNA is TGTGCCAGCAGTTATTTGGGGTACTATGGCTACACCTTC. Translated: CASSYLGYYGYTF.

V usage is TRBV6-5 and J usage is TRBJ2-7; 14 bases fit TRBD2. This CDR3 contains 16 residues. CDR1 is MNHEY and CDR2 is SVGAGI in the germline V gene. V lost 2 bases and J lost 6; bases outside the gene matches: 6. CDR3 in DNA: TGTGCCAGCAGTTACGACGGGACTAGCGGGAGAGGCGAGCAGTACTTC. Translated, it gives CASSYDGTSGRGEQYF.

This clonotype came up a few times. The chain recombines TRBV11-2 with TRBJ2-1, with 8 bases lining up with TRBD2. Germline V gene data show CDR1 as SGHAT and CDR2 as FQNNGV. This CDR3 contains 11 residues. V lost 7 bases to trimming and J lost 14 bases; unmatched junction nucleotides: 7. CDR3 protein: CASKAGTSEFF. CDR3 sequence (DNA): TGTGCCAGCAAGGCCGGGACTAGTGAGTTCTTC.

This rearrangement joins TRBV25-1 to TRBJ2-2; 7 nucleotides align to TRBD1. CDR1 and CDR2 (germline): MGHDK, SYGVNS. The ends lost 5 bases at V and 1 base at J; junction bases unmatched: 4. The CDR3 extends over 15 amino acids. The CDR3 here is CASSQTGRNTGELFF. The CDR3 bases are TGTGCCAGCAGTCAGACAGGGAGGAACACCGGGGAGCTGTTTTTT.

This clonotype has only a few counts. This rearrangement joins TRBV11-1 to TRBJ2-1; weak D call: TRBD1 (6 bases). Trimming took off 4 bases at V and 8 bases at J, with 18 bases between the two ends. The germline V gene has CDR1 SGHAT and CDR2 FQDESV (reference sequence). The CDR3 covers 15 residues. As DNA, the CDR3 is TGTGCCAGCAGCTCCGACGTACAGGGATGGGATGAGCAGTTCTTC. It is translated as CASSSDVQGWDEQFF. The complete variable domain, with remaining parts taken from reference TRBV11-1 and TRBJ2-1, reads EAEVAQSPRYKITEKSQAVAFWCDPISGHATLYWYRQILGQGPELLVQFQDESVVDDSQLPKDRFSAERLKGVDSTLKIQPAELGDSAMYLCASSSDVQGWDEQFFGPGTRLTVL.

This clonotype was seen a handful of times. CDR3 sequence: CASSLDSEDTQYF. The CDR3 DNA reads TGCGCCAGCAGCTTGGACAGTGAAGATACGCAGTATTTT. The V gene is TRBV5-1, the J gene TRBJ2-3; D ambiguous. This CDR3 has 13 residues. Germline V gene sequence: CDR1 SGHRS, CDR2 YFSETQ. With 0 bases removed from V and 5 bases from J, the gap between germline ends came to 7 bases.

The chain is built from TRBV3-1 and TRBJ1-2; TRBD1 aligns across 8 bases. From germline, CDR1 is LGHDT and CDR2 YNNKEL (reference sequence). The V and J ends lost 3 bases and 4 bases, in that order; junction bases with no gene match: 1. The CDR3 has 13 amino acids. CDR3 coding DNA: TGTGCCAGCAGCCAGCAGGGGGCCTATGGCTACACCTTC. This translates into CASSQQGAYGYTF.

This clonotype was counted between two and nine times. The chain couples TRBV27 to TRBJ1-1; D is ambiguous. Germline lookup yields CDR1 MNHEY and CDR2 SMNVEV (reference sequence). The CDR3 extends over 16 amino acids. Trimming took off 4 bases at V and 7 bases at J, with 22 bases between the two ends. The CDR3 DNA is TGTGCCAGCAGTTCTTTTAATCGTCGTCGGGTCGGTGAAGCTTTCTTT. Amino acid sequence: CASSSFNRRRVGEAFF.

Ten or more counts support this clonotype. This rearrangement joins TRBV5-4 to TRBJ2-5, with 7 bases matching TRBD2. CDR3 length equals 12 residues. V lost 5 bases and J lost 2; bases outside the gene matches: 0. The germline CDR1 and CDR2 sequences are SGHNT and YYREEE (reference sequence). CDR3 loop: CASRRGQETQYF. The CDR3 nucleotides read TGTGCCAGCAGGCGGGGGCAAGAGACCCAGTACTTC.

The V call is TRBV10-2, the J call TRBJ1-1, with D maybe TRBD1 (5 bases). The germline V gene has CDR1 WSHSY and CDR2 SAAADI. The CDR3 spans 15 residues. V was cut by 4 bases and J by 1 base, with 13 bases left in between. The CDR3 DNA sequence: TGCGCCAGCAGTGTGGCAGGGACTTGGAACACTGAAGCTTTCTTT. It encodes CASSVAGTWNTEAFF.

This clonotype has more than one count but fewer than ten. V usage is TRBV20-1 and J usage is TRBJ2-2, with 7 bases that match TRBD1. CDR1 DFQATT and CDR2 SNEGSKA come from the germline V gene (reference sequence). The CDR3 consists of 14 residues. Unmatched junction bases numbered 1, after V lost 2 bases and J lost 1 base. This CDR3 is CSARRTGNTGELFF. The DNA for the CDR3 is TGCAGTGCTAGACGGACAGGGAACACCGGGGAGCTGTTTTTT.